One sample yielded the 16 T cell receptor beta chains listed below, sequenced in a study of blood T cell repertoires in COVID-19. Clones were sequenced by immunoSEQ multiplex PCR, and TCRdb holds only the in-frame ones, with some missing. The table lists 75,000 to 90,000 clones, about 83% of them singletons. Source material: peripheral blood. The origin of the receptors is a man in his fifties with active COVID-19.

This clone was seen once. The chain combines TRBV10-3 with TRBJ2-1, with D tentatively TRBD1 (6 bases). V lost 4 bases, J lost 4 bases, and 8 bases lay in between. CDR1 is ENHRY, CDR2 SYGVKD, per germline. This CDR3 has 13 residues. CDR3 region: CAISADSYNEQFF. The CDR3 region has the DNA TGTGCCATCAGTGCGGACAGTTACAATGAGCAGTTCTTC.

Turning to this clone: Other nucleotide sequences from this sample produce the same CDR3. This chain connects TRBV11-1 to TRBJ1-1; 7 nucleotides match TRBD1. J was trimmed by 10 bases and V by 4 bases; bases with no gene match: 15. This CDR3 is 15 amino acids long. Germline V lookup: CDR1 SGHAT, CDR2 FQDESV (reference sequence). The CDR3 protein is CASSWGQSTVTGAFF. The CDR3 DNA reads as TGTGCCAGCAGCTGGGGACAGTCGACGGTAACCGGAGCTTTCTTT.

This clone was counted once. The chain uses TRBV19 and TRBJ1-5, with D uncertain. Germline V gene lookup returns CDR1 LNHDA and CDR2 SQIVND (reference sequence). The CDR3 is 16 residues long. V was pared by 3 bases and J by 7 bases, with 19 bases between. CDR3 DNA: TGTGCCAGTAGTATCACTCCTTTTGCCCGTCCGCAGCCCCAGCATTTT. This codes for CASSITPFARPQPQHF.

The rearrangement joins TRBV6-5 to TRBJ1-2, with 7 bases identical to TRBD1. Trimming cost V 6 bases and J 8 bases; bases outside gene matches: 6. Germline assignment: CDR1 MNHEY and CDR2 SVGAGI. The CDR3 consists of 12 residues. The CDR3 spells CASRKGARGYTF. CDR3 sequence (DNA): TGTGCCAGCAGGAAGGGGGCGCGAGGCTACACCTTC.

J is TRBJ1-2 and V is TRBV25-1; 8 bases agree with TRBD1. Losses at the gene ends were 3 bases for V and 6 bases for J; bases not matched to a gene: 9. CDR3 length: 15 amino acids. CDR1 MGHDK and CDR2 SYGVNS come from the germline V gene. This chain's CDR3 is CASSDPSTGGDGYTF. As DNA, the CDR3 is TGTGCCAGCAGTGATCCTTCTACAGGGGGTGATGGCTACACCTTC.

The chain couples TRBV6-5 to TRBJ1-2, with 10 bases lining up with TRBD1. Germline V CDR1 and CDR2: MNHEY, SVGAGI. The CDR3 consists of 15 residues. After removal of 5 bases from V and 6 bases from J, the junction contained 9 bases not matched to a gene. The CDR3 sequence is CASSNAGTGEDGYTF. The CDR3 DNA reads TGTGCCAGCAGTAACGCCGGGACAGGGGAGGATGGCTACACCTTC.

The rearrangement links TRBV4-1 to TRBJ2-1; 7 bases are a match to TRBD2. The CDR3 is made up of 15 amino acids. Germline CDR1 MGHRA, CDR2 YSYEKL. V lost 4 bases to trimming and J lost 5 bases; unmatched junction nucleotides: 8. DNA for the CDR3: TGCGCCAGCAGCCCCACTAGCGCGGTGAACAATGAGCAGTTCTTC. Translating gives CASSPTSAVNNEQFF.

This clone was counted a single time. The V and J genes are TRBV3-1 (or the pseudogene TRBV3-2) and TRBJ2-6, with 7 positions matching TRBD1. V lost 7 bases to trimming and J lost 0 bases; unmatched junction nucleotides: 6. Germline values: CDR1 LGHDT, CDR2 YNNKEL (reference sequence). CDR3 length equals 16 residues. CDR3 loop: CASTRQGGSGANVLTF. The CDR3 DNA is TGTGCCAGCACCAGACAGGGTGGCTCTGGGGCCAACGTCCTGACTTTC.

The chain uses TRBV19 and TRBJ1-1, with D perhaps TRBD1 (5 bases). The V end was cut by 3 bases, the J end by 0 bases, with 8 bases between. This CDR3 is 14 amino acids long. The germline V gene encodes CDR1 LNHDA and CDR2 SQIVND (reference sequence). The CDR3 region has the DNA TGTGCCAGTAGTATGGGAGGGGTGAACACTGAAGCTTTCTTT. It yields the protein CASSMGGVNTEAFF.

The chain couples TRBV10-3 to TRBJ2-3, with 8 positions matching TRBD1. Trimming cost V 6 bases and J 1 base; bases outside gene matches: 6. This CDR3 is built from 15 residues. The germline V gene has CDR1 ENHRY and CDR2 SYGVKD. DNA of the CDR3: TGTGCCATCAGCGAGACAGGGGCCGGCACAGATACGCAGTATTTT. Residues: CAISETGAGTDTQYF.

CDR3 sequence: CASSHFTGEAFF. DNA for the CDR3: TGTGCCAGCAGCCACTTCACAGGGGAGGCTTTCTTT. The genes are TRBV4-2 and TRBJ1-1; 7 bases fit TRBD1. Germline V gives CDR1 LGHNA, CDR2 YNFKEQ. The CDR3 consists of 12 residues. V gave up 3 bases and J gave up 11 bases; unmatched junction bases: 6.

Here the CDR3 reads CASSEGSGARTIQYF. The CDR3 DNA is TGTGCCAGCAGTGAAGGTAGCGGGGCGAGAACCATTCAGTACTTC. The rearrangement uses TRBV28 and TRBJ2-4; 8 positions match TRBD2. The CDR3 loop spans 15 amino acids. The J segment lost 9 bases and the V segment lost 5 bases, leaving 12 bases of the junction unmatched. Germline CDR1 reads MDHEN; CDR2 reads SYDVKM. Together with reference TRBV28 and TRBJ2-4, the CDR3 gives the full variable domain: DVKVTQSSRYLVKRTGEKVFLECVQDMDHENMFWYRQDPGLGLRLIYFSYDVKMKEKGDIPEGYSVSREKKERFSLILESASTNQTSMYLCASSEGSGARTIQYFGAGTRLSVL.

A few counts support this clone. This chain uses TRBV19 with TRBJ1-2; 7 bases align to TRBD1. Trimming took 4 bases from V and 5 from J; bases not matched to a gene: 7. This CDR3 spans 14 amino acids. In germline, CDR1 is LNHDA, CDR2 SQIVND (reference sequence). CDR3 in DNA: TGTGCCAGTAGTACCACAGGGGCTGGGTATGGCTACACCTTC. Its translation is CASSTTGAGYGYTF.

The V call is TRBV6-5, the J call TRBJ1-2, with 10 bases aligning to TRBD1. Per germline, CDR1 MNHEY and CDR2 SVGAGI. The V and J ends lost 6 bases and 4 bases, in that order; junction bases with no gene match: 5. CDR3 length: 14 amino acids. In nucleotides, the CDR3 is TGTGCCAGCAGCAGGGGACAGGGGACCTATGGCTACACCTTC. It is translated as CASSRGQGTYGYTF.

The V gene is TRBV30, the J gene TRBJ1-1, with 7 bases that match TRBD1. Germline-derived CDR1 and CDR2 are GTSNPN and SVGIG (reference sequence). J was trimmed by 6 bases and V by 0 bases; bases with no gene match: 7. The CDR3 contains 14 residues. Here the CDR3 DNA reads TGTGCCTGGAGTGTAGGGCAGGGGGAGGCTGAAGCTTTCTTT. Its translation: CAWSVGQGEAEAFF.

This chain connects TRBV29-1 to TRBJ1-2, with D uncertain. The germline CDR1 and CDR2 sequences are SQVTM and ANQGSEA. The CDR3 has 16 amino acids. V gave up 1 base and J gave up 1 base, with 16 bases separating them. CDR3 loop: CSVEGSAGSVNYGYTF. CDR3 DNA sequence: TGCAGCGTTGAAGGGTCCGCAGGCAGTGTTAACTATGGCTACACCTTC.